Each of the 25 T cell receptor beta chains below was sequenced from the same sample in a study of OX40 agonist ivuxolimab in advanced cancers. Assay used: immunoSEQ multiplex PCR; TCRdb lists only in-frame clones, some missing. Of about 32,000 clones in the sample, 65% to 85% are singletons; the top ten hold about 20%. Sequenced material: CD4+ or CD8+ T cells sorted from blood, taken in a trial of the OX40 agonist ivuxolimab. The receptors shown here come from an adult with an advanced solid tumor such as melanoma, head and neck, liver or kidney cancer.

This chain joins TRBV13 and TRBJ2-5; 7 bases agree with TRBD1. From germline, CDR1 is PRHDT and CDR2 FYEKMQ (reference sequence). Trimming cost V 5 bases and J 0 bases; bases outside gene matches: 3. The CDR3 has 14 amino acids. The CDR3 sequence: CASSVTGDQETQYF. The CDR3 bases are TGTGCCAGCAGCGTAACAGGGGACCAAGAGACCCAGTACTTC.

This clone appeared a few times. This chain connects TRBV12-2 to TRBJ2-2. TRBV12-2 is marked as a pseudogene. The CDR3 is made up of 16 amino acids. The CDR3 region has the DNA TGTGCAAGTCGCTTAGCGTTCCTGGGAATCACCGGGGAGCTGTTTTTT. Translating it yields CASRLAFLGITGELFF.

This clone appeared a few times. The chain's CDR3 is CAWSVTVLNTEAFF. In DNA form, the CDR3 reads TGTGCCTGGAGTGTTACAGTCTTGAACACTGAAGCTTTCTTT. The chain couples TRBV30 to TRBJ1-1, with unresolved D. Germline lookup yields CDR1 GTSNPN and CDR2 SVGIG (reference sequence). Trimming took 0 bases from V and 0 from J, leaving 8 bases between them. The CDR3 length is 14 residues. Together with reference TRBV30 and TRBJ1-1, the CDR3 gives the full variable domain: SQTIHQWPATLVQPVGSPLSLECTVEGTSNPNLYWYRQAAGRGLQLLFYSVGIGQISSEVPQNLSASRPQDRQFILSSKKLLLSDSGFYLCAWSVTVLNTEAFFGQGTRLTVV.

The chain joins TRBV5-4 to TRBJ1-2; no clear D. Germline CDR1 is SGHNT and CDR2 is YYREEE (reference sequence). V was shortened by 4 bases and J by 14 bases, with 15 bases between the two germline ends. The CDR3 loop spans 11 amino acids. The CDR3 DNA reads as TGTGCCAGCAGCGCGGTAGGAGGGTCTACCTTC. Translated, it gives CASSAVGGSTF.

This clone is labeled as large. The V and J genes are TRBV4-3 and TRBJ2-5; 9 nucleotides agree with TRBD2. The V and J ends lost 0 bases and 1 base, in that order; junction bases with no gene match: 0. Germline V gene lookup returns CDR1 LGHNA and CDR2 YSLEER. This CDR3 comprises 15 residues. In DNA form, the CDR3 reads TGCGCCAGCAGCCAAGAGCGGGGGGGCCAAGAGACCCAGTACTTC. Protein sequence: CASSQERGGQETQYF.

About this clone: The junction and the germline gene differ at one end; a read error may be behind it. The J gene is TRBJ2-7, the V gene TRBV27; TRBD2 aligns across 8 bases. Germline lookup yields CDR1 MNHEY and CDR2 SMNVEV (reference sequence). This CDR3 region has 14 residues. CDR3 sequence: CTSSLGLAGYEQYF. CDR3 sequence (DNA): TGTACCAGCAGTTTAGGGCTAGCGGGCTACGAGCAGTACTTC.

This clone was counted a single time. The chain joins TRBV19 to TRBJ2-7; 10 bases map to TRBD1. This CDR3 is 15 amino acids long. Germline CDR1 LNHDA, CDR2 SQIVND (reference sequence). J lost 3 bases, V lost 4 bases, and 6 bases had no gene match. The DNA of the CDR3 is TGTGCCAGTAGTACCCGGGACAGGGGAAACTACGAGCAGTACTTC. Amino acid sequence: CASSTRDRGNYEQYF.

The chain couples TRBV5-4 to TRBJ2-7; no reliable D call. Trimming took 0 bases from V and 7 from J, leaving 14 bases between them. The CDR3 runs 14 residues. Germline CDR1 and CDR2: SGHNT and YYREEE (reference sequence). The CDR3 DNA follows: TGTGCCAGCAGCTTGGCTCAGACCGAATGGGAGCAGTACTTC. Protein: CASSLAQTEWEQYF.

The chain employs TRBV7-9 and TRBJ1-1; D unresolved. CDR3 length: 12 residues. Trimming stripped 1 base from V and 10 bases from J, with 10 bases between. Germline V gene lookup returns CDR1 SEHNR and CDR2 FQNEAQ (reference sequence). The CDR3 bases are TGTGCCAGCAGCTTAGAGCGTTTTGGAGCTTTCTTT. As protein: CASSLERFGAFF.

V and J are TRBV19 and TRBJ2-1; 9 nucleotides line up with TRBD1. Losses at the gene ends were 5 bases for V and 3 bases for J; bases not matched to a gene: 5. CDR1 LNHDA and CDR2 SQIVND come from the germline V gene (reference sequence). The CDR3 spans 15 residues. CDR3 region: CASSPGTGSYNEQFF. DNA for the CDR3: TGTGCCAGTAGTCCAGGGACAGGGAGCTACAATGAGCAGTTCTTC.

The CDR3 DNA follows: TGTGCCTTCAACACGAACACCGGGGAGCTGTTTTTT. Protein: CAFNTNTGELFF. This chain links TRBV30 with TRBJ2-2; D not certain. CDR1 is GTSNPN, CDR2 SVGIG, per germline (reference sequence). This CDR3 comprises 12 residues. The V end lost 7 bases, the J end lost 0 bases, and 6 bases lay between the germline ends.

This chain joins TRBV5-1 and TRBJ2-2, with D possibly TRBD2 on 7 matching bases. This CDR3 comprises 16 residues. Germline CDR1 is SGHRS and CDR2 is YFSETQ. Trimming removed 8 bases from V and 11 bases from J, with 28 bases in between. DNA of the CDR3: TGCGCCAGTGGGCTTCGGGGGGCCCCTAACACTGGAGAGCTGTTTTTT. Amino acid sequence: CASGLRGAPNTGELFF.

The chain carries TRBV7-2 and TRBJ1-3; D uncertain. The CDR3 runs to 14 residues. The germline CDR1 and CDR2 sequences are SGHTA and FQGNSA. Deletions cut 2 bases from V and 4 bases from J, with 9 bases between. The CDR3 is CASSLSGRGNTIYF. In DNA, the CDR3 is TGTGCCAGCAGCTTAAGCGGCAGGGGAAACACCATATATTTT.

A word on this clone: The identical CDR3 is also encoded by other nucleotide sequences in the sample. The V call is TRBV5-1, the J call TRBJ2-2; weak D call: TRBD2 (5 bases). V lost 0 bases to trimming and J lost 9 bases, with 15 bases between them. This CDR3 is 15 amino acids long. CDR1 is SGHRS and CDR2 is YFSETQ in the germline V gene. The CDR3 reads CASSLAGVKGRELFF. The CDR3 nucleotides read TGCGCCAGCAGCTTGGCCGGGGTCAAGGGAAGGGAGCTGTTTTTT.

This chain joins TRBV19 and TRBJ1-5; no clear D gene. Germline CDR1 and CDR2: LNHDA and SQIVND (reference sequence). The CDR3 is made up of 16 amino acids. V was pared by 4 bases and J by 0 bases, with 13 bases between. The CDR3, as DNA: TGTGCCAGTAGTACCTCCGACTCCTTTAGCAATCAGCCCCAGCATTTT. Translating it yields CASSTSDSFSNQPQHF.

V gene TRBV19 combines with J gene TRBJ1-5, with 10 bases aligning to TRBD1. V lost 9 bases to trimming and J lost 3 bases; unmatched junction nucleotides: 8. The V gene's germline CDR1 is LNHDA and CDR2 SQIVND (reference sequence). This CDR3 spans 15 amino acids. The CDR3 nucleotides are TGTGCCAGGAGTCCTGGGACAGGGGACAATCAGCCCCAGCATTTT. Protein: CARSPGTGDNQPQHF.

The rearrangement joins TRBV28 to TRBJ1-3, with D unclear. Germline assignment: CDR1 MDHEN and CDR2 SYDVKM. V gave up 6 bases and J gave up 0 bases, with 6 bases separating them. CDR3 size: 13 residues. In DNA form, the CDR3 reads TGTGCCAGCAGGAAGAGCTCTGGAAACACCATATATTTT. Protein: CASRKSSGNTIYF.

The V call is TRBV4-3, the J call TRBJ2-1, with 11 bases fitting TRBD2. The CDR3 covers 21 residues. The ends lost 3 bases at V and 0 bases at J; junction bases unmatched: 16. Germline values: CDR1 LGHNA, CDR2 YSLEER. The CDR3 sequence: CASSHRLLAGATGSSYNEQFF. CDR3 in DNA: TGCGCCAGCAGCCATCGCTTACTAGCGGGGGCAACGGGGAGCTCCTACAATGAGCAGTTCTTC.

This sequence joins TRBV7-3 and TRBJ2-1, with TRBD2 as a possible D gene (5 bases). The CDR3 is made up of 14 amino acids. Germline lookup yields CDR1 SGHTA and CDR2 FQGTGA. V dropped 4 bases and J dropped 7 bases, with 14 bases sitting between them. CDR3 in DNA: TGTGCCAGCAGCTCCTCCCGACCGGGAAATGAGCAGTTCTTC. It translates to CASSSSRPGNEQFF.

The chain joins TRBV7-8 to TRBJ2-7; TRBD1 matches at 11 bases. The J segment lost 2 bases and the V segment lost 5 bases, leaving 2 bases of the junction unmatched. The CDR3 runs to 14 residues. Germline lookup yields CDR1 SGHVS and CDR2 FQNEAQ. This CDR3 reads CASSLGQGAYEQYF. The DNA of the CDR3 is TGTGCCAGCAGCCTGGGACAGGGGGCCTACGAGCAGTACTTC. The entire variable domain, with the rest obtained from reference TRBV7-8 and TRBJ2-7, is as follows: GAGVSQSPRYKVAKRGQDVALRCDPISGHVSLFWYQQALGQGPEFLTYFQNEAQLDKSGLPSDRFFAERPEGSVSTLKIQRTQQEDSAVYLCASSLGQGAYEQYFGPGTRLTVT.

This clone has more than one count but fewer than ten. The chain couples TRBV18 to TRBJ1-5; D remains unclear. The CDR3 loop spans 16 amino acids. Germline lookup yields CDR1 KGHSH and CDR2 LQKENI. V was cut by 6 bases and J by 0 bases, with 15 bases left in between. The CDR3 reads CASSIHLDFSNQPQHF. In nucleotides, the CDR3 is TGTGCCAGCTCGATCCACTTGGACTTTAGCAATCAGCCCCAGCATTTT.

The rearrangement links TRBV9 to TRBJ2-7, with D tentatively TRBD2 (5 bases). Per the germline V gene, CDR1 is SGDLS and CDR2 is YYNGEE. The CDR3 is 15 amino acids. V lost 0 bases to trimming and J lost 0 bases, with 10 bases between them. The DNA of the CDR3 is TGTGCCAGCAGCGTAGATAGCGAAAGCTCCTACGAGCAGTACTTC. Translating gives CASSVDSESSYEQYF.

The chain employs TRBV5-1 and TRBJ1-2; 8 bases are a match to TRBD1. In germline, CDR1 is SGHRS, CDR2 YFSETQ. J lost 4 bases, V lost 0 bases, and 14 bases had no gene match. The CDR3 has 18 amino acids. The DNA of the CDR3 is TGCGCCAGCAGCTTGGTCCAAACAGGGGGAAGGGGATCCTATGGCTACACCTTC. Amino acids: CASSLVQTGGRGSYGYTF.

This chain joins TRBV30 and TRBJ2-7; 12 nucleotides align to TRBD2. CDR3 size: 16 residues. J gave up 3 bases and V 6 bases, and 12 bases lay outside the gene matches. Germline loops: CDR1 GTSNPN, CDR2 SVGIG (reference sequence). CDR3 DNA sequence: TGTGCCTGCCTCTCGACTAGCGGGAGATCAGTCTACGAGCAGTACTTC. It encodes CACLSTSGRSVYEQYF.

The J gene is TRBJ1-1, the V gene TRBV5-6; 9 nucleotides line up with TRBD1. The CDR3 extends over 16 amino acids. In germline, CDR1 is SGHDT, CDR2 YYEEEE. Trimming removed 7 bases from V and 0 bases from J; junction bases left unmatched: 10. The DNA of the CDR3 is TGTGCCAGCCGGTACAGGGGGCCCTTAATGAACACTGAAGCTTTCTTT. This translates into CASRYRGPLMNTEAFF.